The 23 T cell receptor beta chains presented below share a single source sample, sequenced in a study of blood T cell repertoires in COVID-19 (dated by TCRdb to the early 2020s). Library creation used the immunoSEQ multiplex PCR assay. TCRdb stores this immuneACCESS table with in-frame sequences only. Part of the clones is absent; in the studies checked, under half of the shortfall reflects unresolved V genes, and no reason is known for the rest. The sample table lists fewer than 650,000 clones, about 88% of them with a count of one. The ten largest account for roughly 7.4% of the sample. Sequencing was carried out using peripheral blood. Receptor source: a woman between 50 and 59 years old with COVID-19, enrolled during active disease.

The rearrangement uses TRBV28 and TRBJ2-5, with D perhaps matching TRBD1 (7 bases). The germline CDR1 and CDR2 sequences are MDHEN and SYDVKM. Trimming pared 8 bases from V and 4 bases from J, leaving 26 bases between. The CDR3 totals 17 residues. CDR3 amino acids: CASDAPGGGPSSETQYF. In nucleotides, the CDR3 is TGTGCCAGCGACGCCCCAGGAGGGGGCCCATCATCAGAGACCCAGTACTTC.

The chain joins TRBV11-2 to TRBJ2-7; D unclear. Trimming removed 1 base at V and 4 bases at J, with 11 bases between. The length of the CDR3 is 14 residues. The germline gives CDR1 SGHAT, CDR2 FQNNGV. CDR3 region: CASSLVPVSYEQYF. In nucleotides, the CDR3 is TGTGCCAGCAGCTTAGTGCCAGTCAGTTACGAGCAGTACTTC. Together with reference TRBV11-2 and TRBJ2-7, the CDR3 gives the full variable domain: EAGVAQSPRYKIIEKRQSVAFWCNPISGHATLYWYQQILGQGPKLLIQFQNNGVVDDSQLPKDRFSAERLKGVDSTLKIQPAKLEDSAVYLCASSLVPVSYEQYFGPGTRLTVT.

CDR3 bases: TGTGCCAGCAGCTTGGGACAGACTAACTATGGCTACACCTTC. Protein: CASSLGQTNYGYTF. The chain has TRBV7-9 and TRBJ1-2, with 7 positions matching TRBD1. The CDR3 has 14 residues. V was pared by 3 bases and J by 0 bases, with 1 base of the junction left unmatched. Germline V lookup: CDR1 SEHNR, CDR2 FQNEAQ (reference sequence).

The chain joins TRBV11-2 to TRBJ2-2; 7 bases line up with TRBD2. Losses at the gene ends were 4 bases for V and 6 bases for J; bases not matched to a gene: 8. There are 15 residues in the CDR3. Germline values: CDR1 SGHAT, CDR2 FQNNGV. The CDR3 sequence is CASSYGLGESGELFF. CDR3 coding DNA: TGTGCCAGCAGCTATGGACTAGGCGAGTCCGGGGAGCTGTTTTTT.

The count of this clone is one. The V gene is TRBV6-6, the J gene TRBJ1-5; TRBD1 matches 10 bases. The V gene end was trimmed by 6 bases and the J gene end by 10 bases; junction bases not matched to a gene: 12. Germline CDR1 MNHNY, CDR2 SVGAGI (reference sequence). CDR3 length: 15 amino acids. Written as DNA, the CDR3 is TGTGCCAGCAGGTCGATGACAGGGGGCAGCGTTCCCCAGCATTTT. It is translated as CASRSMTGGSVPQHF.

This chain joins TRBV18 and TRBJ1-1; 7 bases line up with TRBD1. V was clipped by 6 bases and J by 3 bases; unmatched bases: 7. The CDR3 runs 14 residues. Germline CDR1 KGHSH, CDR2 LQKENI. CDR3 bases: TGTGCCAGCTCGTTCCAGGGGGGCGACACTGAAGCTTTCTTT. It specifies CASSFQGGDTEAFF.

The chain joins TRBV5-5 to TRBJ1-2; 7 bases fit TRBD1. Germline CDR1 reads SGHKS; CDR2 reads YYEKEE (reference sequence). Losses at the gene ends were 2 bases for V and 4 bases for J; bases not matched to a gene: 5. CDR3 length equals 14 residues. The CDR3 DNA reads as TGTGCCAGCAGCTTAGGGACAGTGTTCTATGGCTACACCTTC. Protein sequence: CASSLGTVFYGYTF.

As DNA, the CDR3 is TGTGCCAGCAGTCCCCTGGTCGGTGAAGCTTTCTTT. Translation: CASSPLVGEAFF. J is TRBJ1-1 and V is TRBV6-5; D gene ambiguous. The CDR3 is 12 residues long. The germline gives CDR1 MNHEY, CDR2 SVGAGI. V was cut by 5 bases and J by 7 bases, with 11 bases left in between.

This clone came up a few times. The rearrangement links TRBV3-1 (or the pseudogene TRBV3-2) to TRBJ2-1; 7 nucleotides line up with TRBD2. The CDR3 has 13 residues. The germline CDR1 and CDR2 sequences are LGHDT and YNNKEL (reference sequence). Germline trimming cut 8 bases from V and 5 bases from J; bases unmatched to any gene: 6. In DNA, the CDR3 is TGTGCCAGCGCGGGTGGGGGGGACAATGAGCAGTTCTTC. This codes for CASAGGGDNEQFF.

This clone was picked up one time. The chain recombines TRBV6-5 with TRBJ2-3; 9 nucleotides match TRBD1. Unmatched junction bases numbered 9, after V lost 2 bases and J lost 6 bases. The CDR3 extends over 16 amino acids. Germline V CDR1 and CDR2: MNHEY, SVGAGI. The CDR3 nucleotides are TGTGCCAGCAGTTACCCCGGACAGGGGATTAGGGATACGCAGTATTTT. Encoded protein: CASSYPGQGIRDTQYF.

The chain uses TRBV25-1 and TRBJ1-2; perhaps TRBD1 as D (5 bases). V was trimmed by 0 bases and J by 0 bases, leaving 8 bases between them. Germline V gives CDR1 MGHDK, CDR2 SYGVNS. This CDR3 is built from 15 residues. For the CDR3, the DNA is TGTGCCAGCAGTGAATACGGGGGAGCTAACTATGGCTACACCTTC. It specifies CASSEYGGANYGYTF.

V usage is TRBV7-2 and J usage is TRBJ2-3; tentatively, D is TRBD1 (6 bases). The V end lost 0 bases, the J end lost 10 bases, and 14 bases lay between the germline ends. Germline V CDR1 and CDR2: SGHTA, FQGNSA. CDR3 length equals 14 residues. The CDR3 DNA reads as TGTGCCAGCAGCTTAGCGGGGGCCTTAACTTCGCAGTATTTT. This translates into CASSLAGALTSQYF. The variable domain in full, with the rest retrieved from reference TRBV7-2 and TRBJ2-3, is GAGVSQSPSNKVTEKGKDVELRCDPISGHTALYWYRQSLGQGLEFLIYFQGNSAPDKSGLPSDRFSAERTGGSVSTLTIQRTQQEDSAVYLCASSLAGALTSQYFGPGTRLTVL.

The chain is built from TRBV19 and TRBJ2-3, with 7 bases that match TRBD1. The CDR3 is made up of 15 amino acids. V lost 5 bases to trimming and J lost 3 bases; unmatched junction nucleotides: 8. Germline CDR1 reads LNHDA; CDR2 reads SQIVND (reference sequence). CDR3 in DNA: TGTGCCAGTAGTCCCCCAAGACAGGGTACAGATACGCAGTATTTT. This sequence encodes CASSPPRQGTDTQYF.

The genes are TRBV5-4 and TRBJ1-1, with D possibly matching TRBD1 (5 bases). V dropped 5 bases and J dropped 7 bases, with 9 bases sitting between them. The germline CDR1 and CDR2 sequences are SGHNT and YYREEE (reference sequence). The CDR3 sequence is 11 residues long. CDR3 nucleotides: TGTGCCAGCAGGGGCGGACATGAAGCTTTCTTT. The encoded protein is CASRGGHEAFF.

This chain uses TRBV11-1 with TRBJ2-2, with D possibly being TRBD1 (5 bases). V dropped 6 bases and J dropped 5 bases, with 16 bases sitting between them. This CDR3 spans 15 amino acids. Germline V lookup: CDR1 SGHAT, CDR2 FQDESV (reference sequence). The DNA of the CDR3 is TGTGCCAGCAGTCCACAGGTTCCGACAACCGGGGAGCTGTTTTTT. Amino acids: CASSPQVPTTGELFF.

This chain joins TRBV28 and TRBJ1-2; maybe TRBD1 (5 bases). V was shortened by 2 bases and J by 4 bases, with 11 bases between the two germline ends. The CDR3 length is 14 residues. Germline values: CDR1 MDHEN, CDR2 SYDVKM. CDR3 amino acids: CASSLDSKPYGYTF. The CDR3 bases are TGTGCCAGCAGTTTAGACAGTAAGCCCTATGGCTACACCTTC.

This clone has a single count. The gene calls are TRBV6-5 and TRBJ1-1, with D possibly matching TRBD1 (6 bases). The V end was cut by 6 bases, the J end by 0 bases, with 14 bases between. The CDR3 totals 15 residues. CDR1 and CDR2 (germline): MNHEY, SVGAGI. CDR3 residues: CASRALGGLNTEAFF. CDR3 DNA: TGTGCCAGCAGGGCCCTGGGGGGGCTGAACACTGAAGCTTTCTTT.

This chain links TRBV5-1 with TRBJ2-7, with D possibly TRBD2 on 6 matching bases. V was trimmed by 0 bases and J by 4 bases, leaving 14 bases between them. Germline assignment: CDR1 SGHRS and CDR2 YFSETQ. CDR3 length equals 15 residues. CDR3 DNA sequence: TGCGCCAGCAGCTTGGGGCAGGGTGGGACTTACGAGCAGTACTTC. Protein product: CASSLGQGGTYEQYF.

The chain recombines TRBV4-2 with TRBJ2-3, with 9 bases that match TRBD2. Germline V CDR1 and CDR2: LGHNA, YNFKEQ. This CDR3 has 18 residues. The V and J ends lost 1 base and 2 bases, in that order; junction bases with no gene match: 10. The CDR3 sequence is CASSQGRTRGGPTDTQYF. The DNA for the CDR3 is TGTGCCAGCAGCCAAGGAAGGACGCGGGGGGGACCCACAGATACGCAGTATTTT.

This clone was found many times. The rearrangement joins TRBV2 to TRBJ1-5, with 8 nucleotides matching TRBD1. CDR3 length: 15 residues. Germline-derived CDR1 and CDR2 are SNHLY and FYNNEI. After removal of 7 bases from V and 1 base from J, the junction contained 6 bases not matched to a gene. CDR3 bases: TGTGCCAGCAATCCGGACAGGGCGAGCAATCAGCCCCAGCATTTT. Its protein product is CASNPDRASNQPQHF.

V gene TRBV19 combines with J gene TRBJ2-3; D perhaps matches TRBD2 (6 bases). Germline V gene lookup returns CDR1 LNHDA and CDR2 SQIVND (reference sequence). This CDR3 region has 15 residues. V dropped 10 bases and J dropped 6 bases, with 23 bases sitting between them. In nucleotides, the CDR3 is TGTGCCATCAGCACGGGCGGGGTGCCTTCGGATACGCAGTATTTT. It yields the protein CAISTGGVPSDTQYF.

The gene calls are TRBV30 and TRBJ2-2; tentative D call: TRBD1 (6 bases). Germline CDR1 is GTSNPN and CDR2 is SVGIG (reference sequence). V was cut by 5 bases and J by 9 bases, with 22 bases left in between. This CDR3 contains 15 residues. The CDR3 bases are TGTGCCTGGTTTCGGGCTACAGGGTTTTCTAGGGAGCTGTTTTTT. It specifies CAWFRATGFSRELFF. Using reference TRBV30 and TRBJ2-2 for the parts outside the CDR3, the full variable domain is SQTIHQWPATLVQPVGSPLSLECTVEGTSNPNLYWYRQAAGRGLQLLFYSVGIGQISSEVPQNLSASRPQDRQFILSSKKLLLSDSGFYLCAWFRATGFSRELFFGEGSRLTVL.

The rearrangement uses TRBV28 and TRBJ1-2; D is undetermined. CDR1 is MDHEN and CDR2 is SYDVKM in the germline V gene. Trimming pared 1 base from V and 4 bases from J, leaving 10 bases between. This CDR3 region has 14 residues. The DNA of the CDR3 is TGTGCCAGCAGTTTATCGGGTTCGGGCTATGGCTACACCTTC. Translation gives CASSLSGSGYGYTF.